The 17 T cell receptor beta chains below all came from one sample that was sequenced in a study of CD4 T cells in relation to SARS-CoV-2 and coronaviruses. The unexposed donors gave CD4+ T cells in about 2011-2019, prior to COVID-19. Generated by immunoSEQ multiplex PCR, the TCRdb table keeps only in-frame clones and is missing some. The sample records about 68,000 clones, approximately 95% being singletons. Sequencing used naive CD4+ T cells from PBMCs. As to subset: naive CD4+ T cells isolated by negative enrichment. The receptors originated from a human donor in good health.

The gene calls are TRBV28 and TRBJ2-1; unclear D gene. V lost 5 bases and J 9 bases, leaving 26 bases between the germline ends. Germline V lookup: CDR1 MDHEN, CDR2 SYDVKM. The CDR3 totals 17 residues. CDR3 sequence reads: CASSLWTARKDGSEQFF. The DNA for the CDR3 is TGTGCCAGCAGTCTCTGGACCGCCAGAAAGGACGGCAGTGAGCAGTTCTTC.

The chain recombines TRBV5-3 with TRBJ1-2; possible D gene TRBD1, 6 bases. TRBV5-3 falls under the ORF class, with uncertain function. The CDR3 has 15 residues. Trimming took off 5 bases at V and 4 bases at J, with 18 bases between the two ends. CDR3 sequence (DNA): TGTGCCAGAAGTTCCCGGGACAAATCCCCCTATGGCTACACCTTC. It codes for CARSSRDKSPYGYTF.

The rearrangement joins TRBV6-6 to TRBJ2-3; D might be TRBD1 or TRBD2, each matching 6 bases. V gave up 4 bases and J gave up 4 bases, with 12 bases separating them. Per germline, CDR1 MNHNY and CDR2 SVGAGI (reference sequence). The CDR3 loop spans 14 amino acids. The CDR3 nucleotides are TGTGCCAGCAGTTCAGTAAGGGGGGCAGATACGCAGTATTTT. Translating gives CASSSVRGADTQYF.

The CDR3 bases are TGTGCCAGCAGCCTACAGGGGGCGAACACCGGGGAGCTGTTTTTT. It encodes CASSLQGANTGELFF. This chain links TRBV6-5 with TRBJ2-2; 8 nucleotides agree with TRBD1. Germline V lookup: CDR1 MNHEY, CDR2 SVGAGI. The trim removed 6 bases at V and 0 bases at J, leaving 3 bases unmatched. The CDR3 spans 15 residues.

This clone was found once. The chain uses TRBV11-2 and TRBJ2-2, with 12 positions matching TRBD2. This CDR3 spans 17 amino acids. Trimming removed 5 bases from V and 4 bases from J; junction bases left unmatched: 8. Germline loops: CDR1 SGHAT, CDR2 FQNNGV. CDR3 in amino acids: CASSPTRLAGVTGELFF. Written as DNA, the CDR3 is TGTGCCAGCAGCCCTACCCGACTAGCGGGAGTCACCGGGGAGCTGTTTTTT.

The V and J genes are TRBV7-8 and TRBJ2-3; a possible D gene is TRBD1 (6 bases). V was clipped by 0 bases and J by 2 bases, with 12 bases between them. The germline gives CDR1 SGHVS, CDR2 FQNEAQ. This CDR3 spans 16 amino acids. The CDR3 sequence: CASSLAGAGTTDTQYF. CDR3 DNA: TGTGCCAGCAGCTTAGCGGGGGCAGGAACCACAGATACGCAGTATTTT. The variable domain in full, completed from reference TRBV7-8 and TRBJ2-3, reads GAGVSQSPRYKVAKRGQDVALRCDPISGHVSLFWYQQALGQGPEFLTYFQNEAQLDKSGLPSDRFFAERPEGSVSTLKIQRTQQEDSAVYLCASSLAGAGTTDTQYFGPGTRLTVL.

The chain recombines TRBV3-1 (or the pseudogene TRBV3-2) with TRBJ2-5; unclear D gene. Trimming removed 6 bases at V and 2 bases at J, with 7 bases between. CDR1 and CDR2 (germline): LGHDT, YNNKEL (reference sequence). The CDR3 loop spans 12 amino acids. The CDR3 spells CASSLLQETQYF. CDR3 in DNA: TGTGCCAGCAGTCTCCTTCAAGAGACCCAGTACTTC.

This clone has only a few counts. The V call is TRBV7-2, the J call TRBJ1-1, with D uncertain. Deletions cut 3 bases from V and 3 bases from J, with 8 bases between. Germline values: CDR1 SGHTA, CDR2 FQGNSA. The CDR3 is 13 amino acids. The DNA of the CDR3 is TGTGCCAGCAGCTTTATCGGGTACACTGAAGCTTTCTTT. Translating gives CASSFIGYTEAFF.

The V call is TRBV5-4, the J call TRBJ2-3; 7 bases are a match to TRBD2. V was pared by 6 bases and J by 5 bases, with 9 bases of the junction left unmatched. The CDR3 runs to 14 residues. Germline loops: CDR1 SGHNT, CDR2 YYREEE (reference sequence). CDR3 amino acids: CASNRAGTIDTQYF. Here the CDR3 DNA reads TGTGCCAGCAACCGAGCGGGAACAATAGATACGCAGTATTTT.

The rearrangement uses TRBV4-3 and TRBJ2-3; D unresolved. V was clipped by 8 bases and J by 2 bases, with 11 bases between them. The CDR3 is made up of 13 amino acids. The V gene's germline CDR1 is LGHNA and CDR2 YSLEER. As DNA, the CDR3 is TGCGCCAGCGCCAGGCAGGCCACAGATACGCAGTATTTT. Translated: CASARQATDTQYF.

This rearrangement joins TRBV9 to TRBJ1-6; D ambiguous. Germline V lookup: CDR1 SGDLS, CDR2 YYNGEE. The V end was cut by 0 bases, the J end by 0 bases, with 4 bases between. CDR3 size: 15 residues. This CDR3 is CASSVAGSYNSPLHF. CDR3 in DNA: TGTGCCAGCAGCGTAGCGGGCTCCTATAATTCACCCCTCCACTTT.

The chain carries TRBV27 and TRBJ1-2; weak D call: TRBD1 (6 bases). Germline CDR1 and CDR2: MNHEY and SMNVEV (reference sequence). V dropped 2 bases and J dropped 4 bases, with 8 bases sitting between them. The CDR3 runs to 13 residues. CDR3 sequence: CASSLQGSYGYTF. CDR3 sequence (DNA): TGTGCCAGCAGTTTACAGGGGTCCTATGGCTACACCTTC.

The CDR3 DNA is TGTGCCAGCAGTGCCTCCCGGGGCGCTAACTATGGCTACACCTTC. This translates into CASSASRGANYGYTF. The chain is built from TRBV28 and TRBJ1-2; tentatively, D is TRBD1 (5 bases). Germline V CDR1 and CDR2: MDHEN, SYDVKM. With 5 bases removed from V and 0 bases from J, the gap between germline ends came to 13 bases. The CDR3 sequence is 15 residues long.

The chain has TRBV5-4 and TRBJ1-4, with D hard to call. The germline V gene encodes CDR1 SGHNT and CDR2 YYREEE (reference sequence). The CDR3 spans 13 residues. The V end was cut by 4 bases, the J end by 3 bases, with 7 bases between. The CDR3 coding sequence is TGTGCCAGCAGCACAGCGGCTAATGAAAAACTGTTTTTT. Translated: CASSTAANEKLFF.

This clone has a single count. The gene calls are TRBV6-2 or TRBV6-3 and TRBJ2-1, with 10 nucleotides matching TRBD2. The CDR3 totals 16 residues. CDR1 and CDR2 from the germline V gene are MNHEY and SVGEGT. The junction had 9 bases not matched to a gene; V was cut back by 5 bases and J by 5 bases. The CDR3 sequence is CASSTWTSGDHNEQFF. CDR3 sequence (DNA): TGTGCCAGCAGTACGTGGACTAGCGGAGATCACAATGAGCAGTTCTTC.

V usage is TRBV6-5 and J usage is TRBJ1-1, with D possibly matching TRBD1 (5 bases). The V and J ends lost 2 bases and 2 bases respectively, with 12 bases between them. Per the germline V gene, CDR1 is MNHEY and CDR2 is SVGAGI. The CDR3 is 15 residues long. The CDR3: CASSYQGAANTEAFF. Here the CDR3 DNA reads TGTGCCAGCAGTTACCAGGGCGCGGCTAACACTGAAGCTTTCTTT.

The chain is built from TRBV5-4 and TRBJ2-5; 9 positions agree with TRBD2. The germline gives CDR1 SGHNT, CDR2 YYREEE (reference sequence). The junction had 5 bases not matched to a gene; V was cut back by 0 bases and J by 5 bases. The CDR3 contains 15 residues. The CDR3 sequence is CASSLVGAGGETQYF. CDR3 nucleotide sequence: TGTGCCAGCAGCTTGGTTGGAGCGGGAGGCGAGACCCAGTACTTC.